These T cell receptor beta chains were read from a single sample in a study of CXCR3-negative and CXCR3-positive naive CD8 T cells. No DNA is given; TCRdb re-called the 5' RACE reads and lists each CDR3 protein once. The sample table includes 4,500 to 5,500 distinct CDR3 sequences. The sample was naive CXCR3+ CD8+ T cells from blood. The receptors come from a human donor in good health. Some clones in this sample may be carry-over from other donors' samples. CDR3s include the opening cysteine and the closing phenylalanine or tryptophan. Not all rows give a size; the values are once, few, many and, for expanded clones, a class.

>16|medium-sized|TRBJ2-1|TRBV7-8
CASSRRDRVLNNEQFF
>17|medium-sized|TRBJ2-6|TRBV10-3
CAISELWADSGANVLTF
>14|medium-sized|TRBJ2-7|TRBV29-1
CSVEVVTGRNEQYF
>14|medium-sized|TRBJ2-3|TRBV7-9
CASSQGQGRETQYF
>17|.|TRBJ2-5|TRBV11-3
CASSLPASGRAWETQYF
>12|medium-sized|TRBJ1-2|TRBV20-1
CSAPEAYYGYTF
>16|.|TRBJ2-2|TRBV5-1
CASSYRQGPGTGELFF
>14|.|TRBJ1-2|TRBV11-1
CASTSGQLNYGYTF
>14|.|TRBJ2-7|TRBV25-1
CASSGFDQQDEQYF
>15|medium-sized|TRBJ2-7|TRBV25-1
CASSELVRSSYEQYF
>15|medium-sized|TRBJ1-2|TRBV12-3/TRBV12-4
CASFGQQKASYGYTF
>15|.|TRBJ2-5|TRBV4-1
CASSQGVGYQETQYF
>15|.|TRBJ1-2|TRBV2
CASIGGLDRNYGNTF
>13|.|TRBJ1-1|TRBV29-1
CSFETGVLPEAFF
>13|.|TRBJ2-1|TRBV7-9
CASSLRLNNEQFF
>18|.|TRBJ1-1|TRBV6-5
CASSPHHRGMTRNTEAFF
>12|.|TRBJ2-2|TRBV29-1
CSVPGRLGELFF
>18|medium-sized|TRBJ2-5|TRBV7-9
CASSPRRGLAAIQETQYF
>15|medium-sized|TRBJ2-7|TRBV29-1
CSVRGSTGSSYEQYF
>12|.|TRBJ2-3|TRBV29-1
CSVTGSGDTQYF
>14|.|TRBJ1-1|TRBV5-1
CASSLGRVNTEAFF
>14|medium-sized|TRBJ2-7|TRBV9
CASSRREGEGEQYF
>13|.|TRBJ2-7|TRBV3-1
CASSTGQVYEQYF
>14|.|TRBJ1-1|TRBV30
CAWSTRATRAEAFF
>14|.|TRBJ2-3|TRBV12-3/TRBV12-4
CASSPSGSIDTQYF
>17|.|TRBJ2-7|TRBV11-2
CASSRSGLAGDFYEQYF